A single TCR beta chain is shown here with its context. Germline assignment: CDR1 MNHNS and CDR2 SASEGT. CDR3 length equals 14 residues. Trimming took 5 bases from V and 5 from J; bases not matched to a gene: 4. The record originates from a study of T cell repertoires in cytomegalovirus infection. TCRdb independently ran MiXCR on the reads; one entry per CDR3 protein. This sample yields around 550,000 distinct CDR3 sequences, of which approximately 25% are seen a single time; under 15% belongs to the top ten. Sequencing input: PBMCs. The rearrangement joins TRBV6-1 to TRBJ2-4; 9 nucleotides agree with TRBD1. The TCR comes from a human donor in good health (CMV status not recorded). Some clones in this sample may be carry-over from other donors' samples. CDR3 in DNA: TGTGCCAGCAGTCGTGGACAGGGGCAAAACATTCAGTACTTC. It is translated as CASSRGQGQNIQYF.